The rows below give T cell receptor beta chains drawn from one sample of a study of cytomegalovirus exposure and HLA in healthy donors. Assay: immunoSEQ multiplex PCR; the TCRdb copy retains only in-frame clones and omits some. There are approximately 60,000 clones in the sample; roughly 94% occur only once, and around 7% lies in the top ten. Sequencing was done on a sample of PBMCs. The receptors shown here come from a woman younger than 35 in good health and CMV-seropositive. The CDR3 runs from the conserved cysteine through the conserved F or W. Each record gives: clone size, J gene, V gene, D gene, CDR3 DNA, CDR3 protein. D genes are given only for firm matches. Expanded clones are given a class, and other clones once, few, many or no size at all.

size: .
J: TRBJ2-1
V: TRBV6-5
D: .
DNA: TGTGCCAGCAGTTACTCATTAGTGGGTTCCGGGAATGAGCAGTTCTTC
CDR3: CASSYSLVGSGNEQFF

size: once
J: TRBJ1-2
V: TRBV2
D: .
DNA: TGTGCCAGCACCATAACACCCCGAAACCCGTATGGCTACACCTTC
CDR3: CASTITPRNPYGYTF

size: .
J: TRBJ1-3
V: TRBV28
D: .
DNA: TGTGCCAGCAGTTTGGGCAGGCTTGGAAACACCATATATTTT
CDR3: CASSLGRLGNTIYF

size: few
J: TRBJ1-5
V: TRBV27
D: .
DNA: TGTGCCAGCAGTTTTTCGTCGGGAAATCAGCCCCAGCATTTT
CDR3: CASSFSSGNQPQHF

size: .
J: TRBJ2-3
V: TRBV7-2
D: .
DNA: TGTGCCAGCAGCTTAGGTAGTGCAGATACGCAGTATTTT
CDR3: CASSLGSADTQYF

size: .
J: TRBJ1-5
V: TRBV27
D: .
DNA: TGTGCCAGCAGTCATCGCGGGGTAGGGCAGCCCCAGCATTTT
CDR3: CASSHRGVGQPQHF

size: .
J: TRBJ2-2
V: TRBV5-1
D: TRBD1
DNA: TGCGCCAGCAGCCCGGGACAGACCCTAAACACCGGGGAGCTGTTTTTT
CDR3: CASSPGQTLNTGELFF

size: .
J: TRBJ2-1
V: TRBV29-1
D: .
DNA: TGCAGCGCCGTAGGCGCGGATGTATACAATGAGCAGTTCTTC
CDR3: CSAVGADVYNEQFF

size: .
J: TRBJ1-5
V: TRBV15
D: TRBD1
DNA: TGTGCCACCAGCAGAGATTCCGGGACAGGCCGACAGCCCCAGCATTTT
CDR3: CATSRDSGTGRQPQHF

size: once
J: TRBJ2-5
V: TRBV5-1
D: TRBD1
DNA: TGCGCCAGCAGCAAAGGGACAGGGGCTTTGCAAGAGACCCAGTACTTC
CDR3: CASSKGTGALQETQYF

size: .
J: TRBJ2-6
V: TRBV5-1
D: .
DNA: TGCGCCAGCAGCTTAGGAGTCTCTGGGGCCAACGTCCTGACTTTC
CDR3: CASSLGVSGANVLTF

size: .
J: TRBJ1-1
V: TRBV4-3
D: .
DNA: TGCGCCAGCAGCCAACTGAGGAACACTGAAGCTTTCTTT
CDR3: CASSQLRNTEAFF

size: .
J: TRBJ1-2
V: TRBV7-2
D: TRBD1
DNA: TGTGCCAGCAGCTTAGCAACGACAGGGGGCGCAGGTGGCTACACCTTC
CDR3: CASSLATTGGAGGYTF

size: .
J: TRBJ1-2
V: TRBV7-9
D: TRBD1
DNA: TGTGCCAGCAGCTTAGCGCCCGACAGGGGCTATGGCTACACCTTC
CDR3: CASSLAPDRGYGYTF

size: .
J: TRBJ1-1
V: TRBV10-3
D: TRBD1
DNA: TGTGCCATCAGTGTACGGGACAGGGAAACTGAAGCTTTCTTT
CDR3: CAISVRDRETEAFF

size: .
J: TRBJ2-7
V: TRBV28
D: .
DNA: TGTGCCAGCAGTTTCTTTTATCACTACAGGCGGGGAGTGCCCTACGAGCAGTACTTC
CDR3: CASSFFYHYRRGVPYEQYF

size: .
J: TRBJ2-1
V: TRBV2
D: TRBD1
DNA: TGTGCCAGCTTAGGGCGGGACAGGGGCTACAATGAGCAGTTCTTC
CDR3: CASLGRDRGYNEQFF

size: .
J: TRBJ1-2
V: TRBV29-1
D: TRBD1
DNA: TGCAGCGTTGCTATGGGACAGGGGGCGCGGTATGGCTACACCTTC
CDR3: CSVAMGQGARYGYTF